Listed below are T cell receptor beta chains from one sample, sequenced in a study of low-dose radiotherapy and immunotherapy resistance in tumors. TCRdb re-called the reads with MiXCR, one entry per CDR3 protein. This sample has 54,000 or so distinct CDR3 sequences, with 20% to 25% found just once. This specimen consisted of PBMCs, obtained before treatment. The receptors stem from a male donor with prostate cancer. Each CDR3 is given with its conserved first and last residue. Fields, in order: V gene, D gene, J gene, clone size, CDR3 DNA, CDR3 protein. D genes are given only for firm matches. Size values are once, few and many counts, or a class for expanded clones, and some rows have none.

v_gene: TRBV5-1
d_gene: TRBD1
j_gene: TRBJ1-1
abundance: many
CDR3nt: TGCGCCAGCAGCTTCCGGGACAGGAACACTGAAGCTTTCTTT
CDR3aa: CASSFRDRNTEAFF

v_gene: TRBV19
d_gene: -
j_gene: TRBJ2-3
abundance: -
CDR3nt: TGTGCCAGTAGTACAACCGGGGGTGGCACAGATACGCAGTATTTT
CDR3aa: CASSTTGGGTDTQYF

v_gene: TRBV9
d_gene: -
j_gene: TRBJ2-1
abundance: many
CDR3nt: TGTGCCAGCAGCCCCCCGACAAGCTACAATGAGCAGTTCTTC
CDR3aa: CASSPPTSYNEQFF

v_gene: TRBV28
d_gene: -
j_gene: TRBJ2-6
abundance: -
CDR3nt: TGTGCCAGCAGTCCCCGGAGTCGCCAGCGGGGGGCCAACGTCCTGACTTTC
CDR3aa: CASSPRSRQRGANVLTF

v_gene: TRBV5-5
d_gene: TRBD1
j_gene: TRBJ2-6
abundance: -
CDR3nt: TGTGCCAGCTCACAGACAGGGCCCTCTGGGGCCAACGTCCTGACTTTC
CDR3aa: CASSQTGPSGANVLTF

v_gene: TRBV5-1
d_gene: -
j_gene: TRBJ2-2
abundance: many
CDR3nt: TGCGCCAGCAGCTTGGAAGGGGGGTACACCGGGGAGCTGTTTTTT
CDR3aa: CASSLEGGYTGELFF

v_gene: TRBV19
d_gene: -
j_gene: TRBJ1-3
abundance: -
CDR3nt: TGTGCCAGTAGTATAGGCACAGGCACTGGAAACACCATATATTTT
CDR3aa: CASSIGTGTGNTIYF

v_gene: TRBV18
d_gene: -
j_gene: TRBJ2-2
abundance: few
CDR3nt: TGTGCCAGCTCCCTCAAGAACACCGGGGAGCTGTTTTTT
CDR3aa: CASSLKNTGELFF

v_gene: TRBV19
d_gene: -
j_gene: TRBJ2-3
abundance: many
CDR3nt: TGTGCCACCGGTGGGCAGGGTCTCACAGATACGCAGTATTTT
CDR3aa: CATGGQGLTDTQYF

v_gene: TRBV12-3/TRBV12-4
d_gene: -
j_gene: TRBJ2-5
abundance: many
CDR3nt: TGTGCCAGCAGTAGCTCCGGGCCCACCGTAGAGACCCAGTACTTC
CDR3aa: CASSSSGPTVETQYF

v_gene: TRBV21-1
d_gene: -
j_gene: TRBJ2-2
abundance: -
CDR3nt: TGTGCCAGCAGCAAACGAGTAGACAGGGAGAACACCGGGGAGCTGTTTTTT
CDR3aa: CASSKRVDRENTGELFF

v_gene: TRBV5-1
d_gene: -
j_gene: TRBJ2-3
abundance: many
CDR3nt: TGCGCCAGCAGCTTGGGGACAGTAACAGATACGCAGTATTTT
CDR3aa: CASSLGTVTDTQYF

v_gene: TRBV7-3
d_gene: -
j_gene: TRBJ1-5
abundance: many
CDR3nt: TGTGCCAGCAGCTTAATGCAGGGAAGAAGCAATCAGCCCCAGCATTTT
CDR3aa: CASSLMQGRSNQPQHF

v_gene: TRBV6-6
d_gene: -
j_gene: TRBJ1-6
abundance: -
CDR3nt: TGTGCCAGCAGTTACGGGACTCCCCTTCTCGGCTCACCCCTCCACTTT
CDR3aa: CASSYGTPLLGSPLHF

v_gene: TRBV29-1
d_gene: TRBD1
j_gene: TRBJ1-2
abundance: many
CDR3nt: TGCAGCGTTGAAGAAGGGACAGGGGATGGCTACACCTTC
CDR3aa: CSVEEGTGDGYTF

v_gene: TRBV14
d_gene: TRBD1
j_gene: TRBJ2-1
abundance: -
CDR3nt: TGTGCCAGCAGCCAGTTGGGGGACAGTTACAATGAGCAGTTCTTC
CDR3aa: CASSQLGDSYNEQFF

v_gene: TRBV5-1
d_gene: -
j_gene: TRBJ1-1
abundance: many
CDR3nt: TGCGCCAGCGGCCGGACAGCCTTGAACACTGAAGCTTTCTTT
CDR3aa: CASGRTALNTEAFF

v_gene: TRBV18
d_gene: TRBD1
j_gene: TRBJ1-5
abundance: -
CDR3nt: TGTGCCAGCTCACCAGGACAGGGGGCTAGTCAGCCCCAGCATTTT
CDR3aa: CASSPGQGASQPQHF

v_gene: TRBV7-2
d_gene: -
j_gene: TRBJ2-1
abundance: many
CDR3nt: TGTGCCAGCAGCTTAGGGAGCTCCTACAATGAGCAGTTCTTC
CDR3aa: CASSLGSSYNEQFF

v_gene: TRBV2
d_gene: -
j_gene: TRBJ1-1
abundance: few
CDR3nt: TGTGCCAGCAGTGACGCTCTGGGTACGGGCATCACTGAAGCTTTCTTT
CDR3aa: CASSDALGTGITEAFF

v_gene: TRBV28
d_gene: -
j_gene: TRBJ1-2
abundance: few
CDR3nt: TGTGCCAGCAGCCCCGACGGTGGCTATGGCTACACCTTC
CDR3aa: CASSPDGGYGYTF

v_gene: TRBV6-2/TRBV6-3
d_gene: TRBD1
j_gene: TRBJ1-1
abundance: many
CDR3nt: TGTGCCAGCAATCTGGACAGGGGGGGAACTGAAGCTTTCTTT
CDR3aa: CASNLDRGGTEAFF

v_gene: TRBV2
d_gene: -
j_gene: TRBJ2-1
abundance: -
CDR3nt: TGTGCCAGCAAATCACAGGCCTACAATGAGCAGTTCTTC
CDR3aa: CASKSQAYNEQFF

v_gene: TRBV3-1
d_gene: -
j_gene: TRBJ2-7
abundance: many
CDR3nt: TGTGCCAGCAGCCAAGATTACAGGGCCTACGAGCAGTACTTC
CDR3aa: CASSQDYRAYEQYF

v_gene: TRBV4-1
d_gene: -
j_gene: TRBJ2-1
abundance: many
CDR3nt: TGCGCCAGCAGCCAAAGAGGGGGGACTGGGGTCTGGTACAATGAGCAGTTCTTC
CDR3aa: CASSQRGGTGVWYNEQFF

v_gene: TRBV5-1
d_gene: -
j_gene: TRBJ2-2
abundance: many
CDR3nt: TGCGCCAGCAGCTTCCGGGTTGAGAACACCGGGGAGCTGTTTTTT
CDR3aa: CASSFRVENTGELFF

v_gene: TRBV28
d_gene: TRBD2
j_gene: TRBJ2-4
abundance: few
CDR3nt: TGTGCCAGCGGCCCGGGGGGAATTCAGTACTTC
CDR3aa: CASGPGGIQYF

v_gene: TRBV9
d_gene: TRBD2
j_gene: TRBJ2-1
abundance: once
CDR3nt: TGTGCCAGCAGCGTTGGGACTAGAGGTGAGCAGTTCTTC
CDR3aa: CASSVGTRGEQFF

v_gene: TRBV6-2/TRBV6-3
d_gene: -
j_gene: TRBJ2-2
abundance: many
CDR3nt: TGTGCCAGCAGTTACGTGGGGGCGAACACCGGGGAGCTGTTTTTT
CDR3aa: CASSYVGANTGELFF

v_gene: TRBV23-1
d_gene: -
j_gene: TRBJ2-1
abundance: -
CDR3nt: TGCGCCAGCATTCACGGGACTGAGGGGCTAAATGAGCAGTTCTTC
CDR3aa: CASIHGTEGLNEQFF

v_gene: TRBV6-2/TRBV6-3
d_gene: TRBD1
j_gene: TRBJ1-5
abundance: many
CDR3nt: TGTGCCAGCAGGCCCTCCGGGACAGCTAGCAATCAGCCCCAGCATTTT
CDR3aa: CASRPSGTASNQPQHF

v_gene: TRBV5-6
d_gene: TRBD1
j_gene: TRBJ1-1
abundance: many
CDR3nt: TGTGCCAGCAGCTGGGCGGACAGGGCAGGCACTGAAGCTTTCTTT
CDR3aa: CASSWADRAGTEAFF

v_gene: TRBV6-1
d_gene: -
j_gene: TRBJ2-3
abundance: many
CDR3nt: TGTGCCAGCAGCCCCGTGTCAGATACGCAGTATTTT
CDR3aa: CASSPVSDTQYF

v_gene: TRBV28
d_gene: -
j_gene: TRBJ1-5
abundance: many
CDR3nt: TGTGCCAGCAGTTTGGTCGGCCCGGAGGGTCAGCCCCAGCATTTT
CDR3aa: CASSLVGPEGQPQHF

v_gene: TRBV2
d_gene: -
j_gene: TRBJ1-1
abundance: -
CDR3nt: TGTGCCAGCAGTGAGGGTCTGAACACTGAAGCTTTCTTT
CDR3aa: CASSEGLNTEAFF

v_gene: TRBV19
d_gene: TRBD1
j_gene: TRBJ2-5
abundance: many
CDR3nt: TGTGCCAGTAGTAAGGGGGCTTGGGAGACCCAGTACTTC
CDR3aa: CASSKGAWETQYF

v_gene: TRBV5-8
d_gene: -
j_gene: TRBJ1-1
abundance: many
CDR3nt: TGTGCCAGCGAGAGCAGAGAAACTTTCTTT
CDR3aa: CASESRETFF

v_gene: TRBV11-2
d_gene: -
j_gene: TRBJ2-2
abundance: -
CDR3nt: -
CDR3aa: CASSLSGTGELFFF

v_gene: TRBV9
d_gene: -
j_gene: TRBJ1-1
abundance: many
CDR3nt: TGTGCCAGCAGCCCCAGAGGTGACCGAAGGACTGAAGCTTTCTTT
CDR3aa: CASSPRGDRRTEAFF

v_gene: TRBV15
d_gene: -
j_gene: TRBJ2-7
abundance: many
CDR3nt: TGTGCCACCAGCAGAGATCGGGTGCCCGAGCAGTACTTC
CDR3aa: CATSRDRVPEQYF

v_gene: TRBV20-1
d_gene: TRBD1
j_gene: TRBJ1-2
abundance: many
CDR3nt: TGCAGTGCTACCAGACCGACAGGGGCCAACTATGGCTACACCTTC
CDR3aa: CSATRPTGANYGYTF